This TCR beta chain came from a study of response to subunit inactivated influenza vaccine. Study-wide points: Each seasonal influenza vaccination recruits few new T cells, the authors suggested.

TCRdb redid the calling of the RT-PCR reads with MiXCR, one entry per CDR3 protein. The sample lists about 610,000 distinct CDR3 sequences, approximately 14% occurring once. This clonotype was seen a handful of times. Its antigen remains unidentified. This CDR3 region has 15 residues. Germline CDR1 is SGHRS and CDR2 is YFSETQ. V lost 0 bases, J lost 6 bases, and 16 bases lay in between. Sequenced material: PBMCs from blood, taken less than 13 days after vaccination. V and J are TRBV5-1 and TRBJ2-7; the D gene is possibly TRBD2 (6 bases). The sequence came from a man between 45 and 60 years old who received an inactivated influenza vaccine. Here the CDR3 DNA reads TGCGCCAGCAGCTTGGCGCTAGCGCCTGCTTTCGAGCAGTACTTC. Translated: CASSLALAPAFEQYF.